This TCR beta chain was captured by sequencing in a study of blood T cell repertoires in COVID-19. About the research overall: The samples span acute and convalescent COVID-19 from the United States, Italy and Spain. Nucleic acid was either cDNA or gDNA, and it came from T cells, B-cell-depleted T cells, or PBMCs.

The germline V gene encodes CDR1 SGDLS and CDR2 YYNGEE. V lost 4 bases and J lost 5; bases outside the gene matches: 11. This CDR3 spans 15 amino acids. In the authors' methods: The authors estimated nucleated cell counts from reference gene primer amplification. Clones were read by immunoSEQ multiplex PCR, and TCRdb kept only the in-frame ones, dropping some. The V and J calls and clone size were taken over from that table, and D and trimming were inferred from the DNA. The data contain around 160,000 clones, 80% of them singletons. The material sequenced was peripheral blood. The sequence was obtained from a man between 60 and 75 years old with active or convalescent COVID-19. The gene calls are TRBV9 and TRBJ2-7; TRBD2 matches 8 bases. CDR3 residues: CASSTSGSPWNEQYF. In DNA, the CDR3 is TGTGCCAGCAGCACCAGCGGGAGCCCATGGAACGAGCAGTACTTC.